Presented here are 5 T cell receptor beta chains from one specimen sequenced in a study of shared clonotypes between healthy human individuals. CD45RO-negative CD8 cells positively selected for CCR7 made up the naive population, which excluded terminally differentiated effector memory CD45RA+ cells. Here immunoSEQ multiplex PCR was the method, and the copy in TCRdb shows in-frame clones only, minus some. Here the sample spans around 2,000,000 clones, about 92% being singletons. The sequencing input was naive CD8+ T cells from PBMCs. Source of these receptors: a man aged 18 to 29 in good health. Some clones in this sample may be carry-over from other donors' samples.

The gene calls are TRBV29-1 and TRBJ2-5; no firm D call. The CDR3 totals 11 residues. Germline CDR1 and CDR2: SQVTM and ANQGSEA. Trimming cost V 6 bases and J 11 bases, with 16 bases left between them. The CDR3 sequence: CSVRSSAEQYF. DNA of the CDR3: TGCAGCGTCCGGAGTTCCGCAGAGCAGTACTTC.

The rearrangement links TRBV13 to TRBJ2-7; a weak D match, TRBD1 (6 bases). Looked up from germline, CDR1 is PRHDT and CDR2 is FYEKMQ (reference sequence). The CDR3 totals 13 residues. The V end lost 3 bases, the J end lost 6 bases, and 12 bases lay between the germline ends. CDR3 coding DNA: TGTGCCAGCAGCTTCTACAGGGAAGGCGAGCAGTACTTC. Protein product: CASSFYREGEQYF.

Remarks on this clone: Additional DNA sequences in this sample encode the identical CDR3. The rearrangement uses TRBV5-6 and TRBJ1-1, with D perhaps matching TRBD1 (6 bases). This CDR3 comprises 13 residues. Germline V gene sequence: CDR1 SGHDT, CDR2 YYEEEE. V lost 0 bases to trimming and J lost 4 bases, with 7 bases between them. The CDR3 is CASSLEGGTEAFF. The CDR3 nucleotides are TGTGCCAGCAGCTTGGAGGGGGGCACTGAAGCTTTCTTT.

The gene calls are TRBV27 and TRBJ1-4; TRBD1 matches at 7 bases. With 2 bases clipped from V and 3 bases from J, the junction kept 3 bases outside the gene matches. The length of the CDR3 is 15 residues. Germline V gene lookup returns CDR1 MNHEY and CDR2 SMNVEV (reference sequence). Here the CDR3 reads CASSLLGTANEKLFF. The CDR3 DNA sequence: TGTGCCAGCAGTTTACTAGGGACAGCTAATGAAAAACTGTTTTTT. Full variable domain (remainder filled in from reference TRBV27 and TRBJ1-4): EAQVTQNPRYLITVTGKKLTVTCSQNMNHEYMSWYRQDPGLGLRQIYYSMNVEVTDKGDVPEGYKVSRKEKRNFPLILESPSPNQTSLYFCASSLLGTANEKLFFGSGTQLSVL.

The chain is built from TRBV5-6 and TRBJ2-5, with 10 bases fitting TRBD1. Per germline, CDR1 SGHDT and CDR2 YYEEEE. This CDR3 comprises 16 residues. J gave up 4 bases and V 5 bases, and 11 bases lay outside the gene matches. CDR3 sequence reads: CASSPGTGAWRETQYF. The CDR3 DNA reads TGTGCCAGCAGTCCCGGGACAGGGGCTTGGAGAGAGACCCAGTACTTC.